Sequencing of this T cell receptor beta chain was carried out in a study of OX40 agonist ivuxolimab in advanced cancers. Whole-study context: Patients got intravenous ivuxolimab at 0.01 to 10 mg/kg every 2 weeks. Patients were about 83% male with ages about 23 to 90, mean 60.

Study findings and constraints: Relatively little clonal expansion, among the lowest observed, appeared in partial responders at 0.1-3.0 mg/kg.

At baseline, cycle 4 day 1, and cycle 7 day 1, blood was sampled. The assay was immunoSEQ multiplex PCR, and TCRdb's table has in-frame clones only and misses some. The sample contains fewer than 45,000 clones, 85% of which appear only once. This clone was detected only once. Its antigen is currently unknown. V shed 0 bases and J shed 6 bases, with 9 bases lying between them. CDR1 is SGHDN, CDR2 FVKESK, per germline. The CDR3 has 13 residues. This clonotype was obtained from an adult with an advanced solid tumor such as melanoma, head and neck, liver or kidney cancer. The sequences come from CD4+ or CD8+ T cells sorted from blood, collected in a trial of the OX40 agonist ivuxolimab. The chain employs TRBV14 and TRBJ2-7; D is perhaps TRBD1 (5 bases). The CDR3 loop reads CASSQDGQGEQYF. As DNA, the CDR3 is TGTGCCAGCAGCCAAGATGGGCAGGGCGAGCAGTACTTC.